This is a list of T cell receptor beta chains from one sample in a study of STAT5B mutations in CD4+ large granular lymphocyte leukemia. TCRdb's copy holds only in-frame clones and misses some; the assay was immunoSEQ multiplex PCR. This table holds tens of thousands of clones, about four fifths found once. The specimen sequenced was CD4+ T cells from blood buffy coats. These receptors came from a human donor in good health. Each CDR3 is given with its conserved first and last residue. D genes are given only for firm matches. Size tells how often a clone was seen (once, few, many) or the class of an expanded clone, and some rows leave it out.

TRBV11-3,NA,TRBJ2-5,NA,TGTGCCAGCAGCTCACGACAGATATCACAAGAGACCCAGTACTTC,CASSSRQISQETQYF
TRBV7-3,TRBD2,TRBJ2-3,NA,TGTGCCAGCAGCCCGGGACTAGCGCCAGATACGCAGTATTTT,CASSPGLAPDTQYF
TRBV18,TRBD1,TRBJ1-2,NA,TGTGCCAGCTCGCCTCAGTCAGGACAGGGGGCGCGAGGCTACACCTTC,CASSPQSGQGARGYTF
TRBV5-1,NA,TRBJ1-6,once,TGCGCCAGCAGCCCGGGCACGACCTATAATTCACCCCTCCACTTT,CASSPGTTYNSPLHF
TRBV5-4,NA,TRBJ1-1,NA,TGTGCCAGCAGCTTGTATGACAGCTACGAAGCTTTCTTT,CASSLYDSYEAFF
TRBV28,NA,TRBJ1-3,few,TGTGCCAGCAGTACTAACTCTGGAAACACCATATATTTT,CASSTNSGNTIYF
TRBV7-8,NA,TRBJ2-2,NA,TGTGCCAGCAGCCAGACAGATTCGAACACCGGGGAGCTGTTTTTT,CASSQTDSNTGELFF
TRBV19,NA,TRBJ1-5,NA,TGTGCCAGCACGGATCAGCGGGGGAATAGCAATCAGCCCCAGCATTTT,CASTDQRGNSNQPQHF
TRBV5-1,NA,TRBJ2-1,NA,TGCGCCAGCTTCCCTGAGCGGACTACCTACAATGAGCAGTTCTTC,CASFPERTTYNEQFF
TRBV5-6,NA,TRBJ2-5,NA,TGTGCCAGCAGCTTGGTAGGGGAAGGGGAGACCCAGTACTTC,CASSLVGEGETQYF
TRBV27,NA,TRBJ1-3,once,TGTGCCAGCAGTTTAGGAGGGGTGGGAAACACCATATATTTT,CASSLGGVGNTIYF
TRBV5-1,NA,TRBJ2-5,NA,TGCGCCAGCAGCCCGCCGGGATTATTTAAAGAGACCCAGTACTTC,CASSPPGLFKETQYF
TRBV6-1,NA,TRBJ1-2,NA,TGTGCCAGCAGGAGGGATCAGGGTTACTATGGCTACACCTTC,CASRRDQGYYGYTF
TRBV5-1,NA,TRBJ2-3,NA,TGCGCCAGCAGCTTGGGGGACCTTGGGGCAGATACGCAGTATTTT,CASSLGDLGADTQYF
TRBV28,NA,TRBJ1-1,once,TGTGCCAGCAGTTTACCAGGGAGGTACACTGAAGCTTTCTTT,CASSLPGRYTEAFF
TRBV29-1,TRBD1,TRBJ1-2,NA,TGCAGCGTTGTCCCCGGGACAGGGGCTAACTATGGCTACACCTTC,CSVVPGTGANYGYTF
TRBV25-1,NA,TRBJ1-2,NA,TGTGCCAGCAGTCCGGGGACTAACTATGGCTACACCTTC,CASSPGTNYGYTF
TRBV2,NA,TRBJ1-6,few,TGTGCCAGCAGTGAAAAATCGGGACAATGGAGTTCACCCCTCCACTTT,CASSEKSGQWSSPLHF
TRBV7-6,NA,TRBJ1-1,NA,TGTGCCAGCAGCTTAGGGGGTGTTTTAATCGCTGAAGCTTTCTTT,CASSLGGVLIAEAFF
TRBV10-3,NA,TRBJ2-2,NA,TGTGCCATCGGTGAAGGGGAAGGCACCGGGGAGCTGTTTTTT,CAIGEGEGTGELFF
TRBV30,NA,TRBJ1-3,once,TGTGCCTGGAGTCGGGGAAACACCATATATTTT,CAWSRGNTIYF
TRBV7-2,NA,TRBJ2-3,NA,TGTGCCAGCAGGATGGAGGCAGATACGCAGTATTTT,CASRMEADTQYF
TRBV30,NA,TRBJ1-1,NA,TGTGCCTGGAGGTTAGGACCCACTGAAGCTTTCTTT,CAWRLGPTEAFF
TRBV6-1,NA,TRBJ1-2,NA,TGTGCCAGCAACTCCGGGACACCTTATGGCTACACCTTC,CASNSGTPYGYTF
TRBV19,TRBD1,TRBJ1-4,NA,TGTGCCAGCCAACAGGGGGTAGGAGAAAAACTGTTTTTT,CASQQGVGEKLFF
TRBV6-5,NA,TRBJ2-7,NA,TGTGCCAGCAGTTCCCGAGGGCAACCCTACGAGCAGTACTTC,CASSSRGQPYEQYF
TRBV5-1,TRBD2,TRBJ2-7,few,TGCGCCAGCAGCGGCGAAGCGGGACGGGAGCAGTACTTC,CASSGEAGREQYF
TRBV10-1,TRBD1,TRBJ1-5,NA,TGCGCCAGCAGTGAGAGGGACAGCTATAGCAATCAGCCCCAGCATTTT,CASSERDSYSNQPQHF
TRBV6-5,NA,TRBJ1-5,NA,TGTGCCAGCAGGCCCGACCGTACTGGGGGTCAGCCCCAGCATTTT,CASRPDRTGGQPQHF
TRBV30,NA,TRBJ2-6,NA,TGTGCCTGGAGTGTAGGGCTTTTTGGGCACGCTGGGGCCAACGTCCTGACTTTC,CAWSVGLFGHAGANVLTF
TRBV6-5,TRBD1,TRBJ2-2,NA,TGTGCCAGCAGTTGGGACAGGGGTGACACCGGGGAGCTGTTTTTT,CASSWDRGDTGELFF
TRBV2,TRBD1,TRBJ2-3,NA,TGTGCCAGCAGCACACAGGGGACCACAGATACGCAGTATTTT,CASSTQGTTDTQYF
TRBV28,NA,TRBJ2-7,few,TGTGCCAGCAGCCTGATCAACGAGCAGTACTTC,CASSLINEQYF
TRBV27,TRBD2,TRBJ2-1,NA,TGTGCCAGCAGTTCCGGGACTAGGCTGAATGAGCAGTTCTTC,CASSSGTRLNEQFF
TRBV25-1,TRBD2,TRBJ2-1,once,TGTGCCAGCATATCCGGGACTAGCGGGAGAGTAGCGGGTAATGAGCAGTTCTTC,CASISGTSGRVAGNEQFF
TRBV5-4,NA,TRBJ2-5,NA,TGTGCCAGCAGCTTACAAGAGACCCAGTACTTC,CASSLQETQYF
TRBV7-9,TRBD2,TRBJ2-1,NA,TGTGCCAGCAGCTTAGGACTCCTACGCGGGAGTTTATCCTACAATGAGCAGTTCTTC,CASSLGLLRGSLSYNEQFF
TRBV2,NA,TRBJ2-2,NA,TGTGCCAGCAGCGGGGGACTGGCGAACACCGGGGAGCTGTTTTTT,CASSGGLANTGELFF
TRBV2,TRBD2,TRBJ2-5,NA,TGTGCCAGCAGTTTATTACCGGGACTAGCGGGCCGCGGGGTTGCAGAGACCCAGTACTTC,CASSLLPGLAGRGVAETQYF
TRBV7-2,TRBD2,TRBJ2-7,NA,TGTGCCAGCAGCTTAGACCCAGCGGGGAGTAGGTACGAGCAGTACTTC,CASSLDPAGSRYEQYF
TRBV30,TRBD1,TRBJ1-3,NA,TGTGCCTGCAGGGGGGGCAGCTCTGGAAACACCATATATTTT,CACRGGSSGNTIYF
TRBV2,NA,TRBJ2-6,NA,TGTGCCACCGGTGGCTCTGGGGCCAACGTCCTGACTTTC,CATGGSGANVLTF
TRBV11-3,TRBD1,TRBJ2-1,NA,TGTGCCAGCAGCCCCGGGACAGCTTTGGGCCATGAGCAGTTCTTC,CASSPGTALGHEQFF
TRBV10-3,TRBD2,TRBJ2-1,NA,TGTGCCATCAGTGAGTCTCAGGCTAGCGGGGACCACAATGAGCAGTTCTTC,CAISESQASGDHNEQFF
TRBV25-1,NA,TRBJ1-6,NA,TGTGCCAGCAGTGATCGATATAATTCACCCCTCCACTTT,CASSDRYNSPLHF
TRBV6-1,NA,TRBJ1-5,once,TGTGCCAGCAGTGTCACCGGAAGCAACAATCAGCCCCAGCATTTT,CASSVTGSNNQPQHF
TRBV9,TRBD1,TRBJ1-5,NA,TGTGCCAGCAGCGGAACAGGGGATGGCAATCAGCCCCAGCATTTT,CASSGTGDGNQPQHF
TRBV5-1,NA,TRBJ2-3,NA,TGCGCCAGCAGCTTGGGGGTAGGTCGCACAGATACGCAGTATTTT,CASSLGVGRTDTQYF
TRBV25-1,TRBD2,TRBJ2-3,NA,TGTGCCAGCAGTGGAGGGCGGGGGTACACAGATACGCAGTATTTT,CASSGGRGYTDTQYF
TRBV6-5,TRBD1,TRBJ2-7,few,TGTGCCAGCAGTTACTCCGGGACAGGGGTAGGGTACGAGCAGTACTTC,CASSYSGTGVGYEQYF
TRBV30,TRBD2,TRBJ2-1,NA,TGTGCCTGGAGTGTAAGTTGGGGTAGCGGGTTCTCCTACAATGAGCAGTTCTTC,CAWSVSWGSGFSYNEQFF
TRBV6-6,TRBD1,TRBJ2-7,NA,TGTGCCAGCAGCCCGCACGACAGGGCCTCCTACGAGCAGTACTTC,CASSPHDRASYEQYF
TRBV7-4,TRBD1,TRBJ1-5,few,TGTGCCAGCATTCCGGGTCCCGGGACAGAGCTATGGAGCAATCAGCCCCAGCATTTT,CASIPGPGTELWSNQPQHF
TRBV10-3,TRBD1,TRBJ2-5,NA,TGTGCCATCACGGACAGGGGGAAAGAGACCCAGTACTTC,CAITDRGKETQYF
TRBV7-8,NA,TRBJ2-7,NA,TGTGCCAGCAGCTTACCCAGGGCGTCCTACGAGCAGTACTTC,CASSLPRASYEQYF